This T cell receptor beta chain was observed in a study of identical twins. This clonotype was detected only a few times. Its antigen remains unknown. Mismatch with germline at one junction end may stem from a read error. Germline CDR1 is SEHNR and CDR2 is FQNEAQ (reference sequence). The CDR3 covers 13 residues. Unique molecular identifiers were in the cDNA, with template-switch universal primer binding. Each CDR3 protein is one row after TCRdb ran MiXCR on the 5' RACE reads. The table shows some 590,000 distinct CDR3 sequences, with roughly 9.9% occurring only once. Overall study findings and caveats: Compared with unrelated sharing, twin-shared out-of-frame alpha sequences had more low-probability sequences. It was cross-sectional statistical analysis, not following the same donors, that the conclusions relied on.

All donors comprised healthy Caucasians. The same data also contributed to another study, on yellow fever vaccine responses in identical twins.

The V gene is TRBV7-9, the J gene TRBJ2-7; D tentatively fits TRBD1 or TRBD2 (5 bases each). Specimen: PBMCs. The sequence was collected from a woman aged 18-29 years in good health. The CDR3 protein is CASSILRDLREPF. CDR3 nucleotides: TGTGCCAGCAGCATACTAAGGGACCTAAGGGAACCGTTC.